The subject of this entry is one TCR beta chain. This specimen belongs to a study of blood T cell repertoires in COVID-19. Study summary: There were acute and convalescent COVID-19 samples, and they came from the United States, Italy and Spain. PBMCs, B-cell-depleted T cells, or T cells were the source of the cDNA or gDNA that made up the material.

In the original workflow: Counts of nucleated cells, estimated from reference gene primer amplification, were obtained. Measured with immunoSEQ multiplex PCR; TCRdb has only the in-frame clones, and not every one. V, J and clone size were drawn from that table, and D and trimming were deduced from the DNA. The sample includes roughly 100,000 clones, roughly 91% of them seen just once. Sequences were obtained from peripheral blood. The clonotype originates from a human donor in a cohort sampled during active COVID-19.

Here the CDR3 reads CASSLGGLAGDNEQFF. The CDR3 DNA follows: TGCGCCAGCAGCTTGGGTGGACTAGCGGGAGACAATGAGCAGTTCTTC. This chain connects TRBV5-1 to TRBJ2-1, with 13 bases identical to TRBD2. With V trimmed by 0 bases and J by 5 bases, 2 bases remained unmatched. CDR3 length: 16 amino acids. Germline V gives CDR1 SGHRS, CDR2 YFSETQ.